This T cell receptor (beta chain) was captured in a study of tumor and adjacent non-tumor tissue in lung cancer. Across the study: Patients comprised some eleven adenocarcinoma, a couple of squamous cell carcinoma and 1 small cell lung cancer.

This sample's RNA came from whole unsorted tissue. The normal lung tissue was taken more than 3 cm from the tumor edge. Chemotherapy-naive patients with new lung cancer underwent thoracic surgery in China, August–November 2014. A modified ARM-PCR protocol with three rounds of nested PCR amplified TCRbeta. TCRdb re-called the multiplex PCR reads through MiXCR, storing one row per CDR3 protein. This table holds some 100,000 distinct CDR3 sequences, roughly 60% found once. A remark on this clonotype: Its antigen is not identified. This CDR3 is missing its conserved last phenylalanine or tryptophan, likely due to a read error.

Notes on the study in general: Tumor tissue had significantly higher TCR diversity than normal lung. Tumor TCR diversity, when higher, was linked to shorter survival.

The source material was distant non-tumor lung tissue. The origin of this receptor is a man aged 25-45 years with non-small cell lung cancer.

CDR3 nucleotide sequence: TGCAGCGTAAGGTTCCACCAAGAGACCCAGTACTTA. Protein: CSVRFHQETQYL. The chain links TRBV29-1 to TRBJ2-5; D not resolved. This CDR3 comprises 12 residues. The germline V and J ends were trimmed by 6 bases and 0 bases, with 8 bases remaining between them. Per germline, CDR1 SQVTM and CDR2 ANQGSEA.